Presented here are 10 T cell receptor beta chains from one specimen sequenced in a study of Ad26.COV2.S vaccination and SARS-CoV-2 variants. Assay: immunoSEQ multiplex PCR; the TCRdb copy retains only in-frame clones and omits some. The table records over 300,000 clones, roughly 80% of them present only once. As for treatment: about 20 received Ad26.COV2.S at low or high dose, single or two shots; 5 received placebo; per-sample allocation not given. After the first vaccine or placebo injection, samples were drawn on day 63. The sequences come from peripheral blood, collected in a trial of Ad26.COV2.S vaccine versus placebo. These receptors were obtained from a person between 18 and 65 years old who received the Ad26.COV2.S COVID-19 vaccine or a placebo.

The V and J genes are TRBV4-1 and TRBJ2-3; no firm D call. Trimming took 8 bases from V and 2 from J, leaving 8 bases between them. From germline, CDR1 is MGHRA and CDR2 YSYEKL. This CDR3 contains 12 residues. The CDR3 nucleotides read TGCGCCAGCTCCTTATACACAGATACGCAGTATTTT. Protein product: CASSLYTDTQYF.

The chain recombines TRBV7-2 with TRBJ1-4, with D possibly matching TRBD1 (5 bases). The V gene's germline CDR1 is SGHTA and CDR2 FQGNSA. CDR3 length: 14 amino acids. V dropped 5 bases and J dropped 6 bases, with 13 bases sitting between them. As DNA, the CDR3 is TGTGCCAGCAGCCGGGCGGGGGGGGATGAAAAACTGTTTTTT. It translates to CASSRAGGDEKLFF.

V gene TRBV11-1 combines with J gene TRBJ1-2, with D possibly TRBD1 on 5 matching bases. Germline V CDR1 and CDR2: SGHAT, FQDESV (reference sequence). This CDR3 is 14 amino acids long. Trimming pared 0 bases from V and 5 bases from J, leaving 10 bases between. The CDR3 region is CASSLARAGYGYTF. CDR3 nucleotide sequence: TGTGCCAGCAGCTTAGCGCGGGCAGGGTATGGCTACACCTTC.

The CDR3, as DNA: TGTGCCAGCAGTCATAGACAGGGGGGTACTGGCTACACCTTC. It codes for CASSHRQGGTGYTF. This chain uses TRBV6-6 with TRBJ1-2; 9 bases agree with TRBD1. CDR3 length: 14 amino acids. With 5 bases clipped from V and 7 bases from J, the junction kept 8 bases outside the gene matches. The germline CDR1 and CDR2 sequences are MNHNY and SVGAGI (reference sequence).

The chain uses TRBV4-1 and TRBJ1-4; D is uncertain. The length of the CDR3 is 14 residues. With 0 bases removed from V and 0 bases from J, the gap between germline ends came to 2 bases. Germline CDR1 reads MGHRA; CDR2 reads YSYEKL. The CDR3 sequence: CASSQDTTNEKLFF. The CDR3 coding sequence is TGCGCCAGCAGCCAAGATACAACTAATGAAAAACTGTTTTTT.

The gene calls are TRBV10-2 and TRBJ2-2, with TRBD2 matching 9 bases. CDR1 and CDR2 (germline): WSHSY, SAAADI. J was trimmed by 5 bases and V by 4 bases; bases with no gene match: 5. CDR3 length: 15 amino acids. The CDR3 nucleotides read TGCGCCAGCAGTGTGACTAGCGGCCTAACCGGGGAGCTGTTTTTT. Residues: CASSVTSGLTGELFF.

The chain employs TRBV11-3 and TRBJ2-7; perhaps TRBD1 as D (6 bases). Trimming removed 1 base from V and 2 bases from J, with 15 bases in between. CDR3 length equals 16 residues. The V gene's germline CDR1 is SGHNT and CDR2 YENEEA. DNA of the CDR3: TGTGCCAGCAGCTTAGGGCGAGGGACATCGACCTACGAGCAGTACTTC. It codes for CASSLGRGTSTYEQYF.

The genes are TRBV19 and TRBJ1-1, with 8 bases lining up with TRBD1. J lost 1 base, V lost 5 bases, and 3 bases had no gene match. Germline CDR1 reads LNHDA; CDR2 reads SQIVND (reference sequence). This CDR3 is 14 amino acids long. The CDR3 spells CASSATGGNTEAFF. CDR3 nucleotide sequence: TGTGCCAGTAGTGCCACAGGGGGGAACACTGAAGCTTTCTTT.

This clone was seen only a few times. The chain combines TRBV29-1 with TRBJ2-7; D unresolved. Germline V lookup: CDR1 SQVTM, CDR2 ANQGSEA. The CDR3 contains 13 residues. With 7 bases removed from V and 2 bases from J, the gap between germline ends came to 15 bases. CDR3 sequence reads: CSAMDGPTYEQYF. CDR3 DNA sequence: TGCAGCGCCATGGACGGACCGACCTACGAGCAGTACTTC.

On this clone itself: An end of the junction does not agree with germline; a read error may underlie this. The V call is TRBV7-2, the J call TRBJ2-3; D might be TRBD2 (6 bases). CDR1 and CDR2 (germline): SGHTA, FQGNSA. The CDR3 has 12 amino acids. CDR3 protein: CASSLRGSRENF. DNA of the CDR3: TGTGCCAGCAGCTTAAGGGGCTCTCGGGAGAATTTT.